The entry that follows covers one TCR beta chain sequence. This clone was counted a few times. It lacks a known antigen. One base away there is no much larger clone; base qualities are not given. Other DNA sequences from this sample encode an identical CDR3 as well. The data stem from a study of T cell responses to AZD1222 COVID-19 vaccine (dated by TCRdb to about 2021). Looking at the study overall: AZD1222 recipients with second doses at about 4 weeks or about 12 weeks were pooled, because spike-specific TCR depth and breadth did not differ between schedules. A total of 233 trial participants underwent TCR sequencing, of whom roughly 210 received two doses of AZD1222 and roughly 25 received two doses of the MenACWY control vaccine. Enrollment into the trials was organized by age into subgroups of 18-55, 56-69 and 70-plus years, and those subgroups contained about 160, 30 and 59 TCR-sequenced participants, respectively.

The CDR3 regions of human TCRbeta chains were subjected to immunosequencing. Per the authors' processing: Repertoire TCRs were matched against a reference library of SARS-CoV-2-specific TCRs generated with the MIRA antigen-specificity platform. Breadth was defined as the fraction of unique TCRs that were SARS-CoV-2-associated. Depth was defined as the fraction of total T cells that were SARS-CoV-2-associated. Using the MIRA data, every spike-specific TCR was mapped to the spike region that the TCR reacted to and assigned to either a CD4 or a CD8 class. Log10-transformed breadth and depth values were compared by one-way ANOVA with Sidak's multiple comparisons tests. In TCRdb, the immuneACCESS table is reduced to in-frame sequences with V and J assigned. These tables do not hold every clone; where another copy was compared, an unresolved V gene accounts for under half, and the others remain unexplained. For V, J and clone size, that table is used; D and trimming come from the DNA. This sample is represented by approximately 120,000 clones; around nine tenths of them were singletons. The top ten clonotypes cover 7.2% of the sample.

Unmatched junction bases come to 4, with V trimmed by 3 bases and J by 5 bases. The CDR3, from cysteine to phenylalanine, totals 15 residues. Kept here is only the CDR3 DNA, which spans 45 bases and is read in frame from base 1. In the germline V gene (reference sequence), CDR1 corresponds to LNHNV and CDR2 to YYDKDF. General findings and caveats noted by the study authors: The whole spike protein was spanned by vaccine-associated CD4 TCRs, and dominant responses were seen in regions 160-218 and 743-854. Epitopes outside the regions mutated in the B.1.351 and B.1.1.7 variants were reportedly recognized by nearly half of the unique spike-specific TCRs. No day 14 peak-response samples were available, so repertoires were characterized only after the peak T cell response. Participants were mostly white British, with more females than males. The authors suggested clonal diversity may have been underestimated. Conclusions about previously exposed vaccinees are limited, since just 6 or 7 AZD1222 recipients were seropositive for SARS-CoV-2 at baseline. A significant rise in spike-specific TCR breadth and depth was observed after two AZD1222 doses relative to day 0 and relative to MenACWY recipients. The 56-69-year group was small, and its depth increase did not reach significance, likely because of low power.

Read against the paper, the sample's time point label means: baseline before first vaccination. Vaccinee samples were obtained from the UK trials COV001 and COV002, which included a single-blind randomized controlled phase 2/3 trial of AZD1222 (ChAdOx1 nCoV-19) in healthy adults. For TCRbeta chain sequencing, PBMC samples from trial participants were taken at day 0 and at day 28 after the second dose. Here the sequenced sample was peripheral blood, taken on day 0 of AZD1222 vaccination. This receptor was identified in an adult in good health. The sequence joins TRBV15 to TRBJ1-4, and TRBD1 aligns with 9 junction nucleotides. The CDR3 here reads CATSRPTGGNEKLFF. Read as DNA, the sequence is TGTGCCACCAGCAGGCCTACAGGGGGCAATGAAAAACTGTTTTTT.